Below, one TCR beta chain is given with its context. Antigen specificity is unknown. The CDR3 covers 14 residues. After removal of 0 bases from V and 7 bases from J, the junction contained 5 bases not matched to a gene. From germline, CDR1 is SGDLS and CDR2 YYNGEE. The data belong to a study of shared clonotypes between healthy human individuals. Unsorted samples drew genomic DNA from tens of millions of PBMCs. Study-wide points: Among donors, clonotype sharing was expected to be affected by sequencing depth.

Around 290 ng DNA, tens of thousands of T cell genomes, went into unsorted PBMC replicate PCRs. Unsorted PBMCs provided DNA that was sequenced on ten immunoSEQ deep assay plates. This table comes from immunoSEQ multiplex PCR, and its TCRdb copy is limited to in-frame clones, with some not included. The data show roughly 490,000 clones, with over 65% seen just once and roughly 13% held by the top ten. The chain has TRBV9 and TRBJ1-1; 8 nucleotides line up with TRBD1. The specimen was PBMCs. The TCR was taken from a woman between 35 and 50 years old in good health. Some clones in this sample may be carry-over from other donors' samples. The CDR3 region has the DNA TGTGCCAGCAGCGTAGAGGACAGGGTTGGTGAAGCTTTCTTT. It encodes CASSVEDRVGEAFF.